This T cell receptor beta chain was sequenced during a study of T-cell reconstitution after alpha-beta-depleted transplantation in children. V was pared by 6 bases and J by 4 bases, with 7 bases of the junction left unmatched. CDR1 is SNHLY and CDR2 is FYNNEI in the germline V gene. CDR3 length: 14 residues. Unique molecular identifiers were incorporated into the prepared TCRbeta library. TCRdb reanalysed the PCR reads using MiXCR and keeps one entry per CDR3 protein. The profile shows some 840,000 distinct CDR3 sequences, approximately 15% of them singletons. In its sample, this clonotype was seen many times.

This receptor was taken from a male patient aged 5 to 17 who had a stem cell transplant for acute lymphoblastic leukemia, so the T cells may come from the graft donor. The chain has TRBV2 and TRBJ2-7, with TRBD1 identical over 9 bases. This specimen was PBMCs, mostly from graft donor cells, taken 360 days after TCRalphabeta/CD19-depleted stem cell transplant. CDR3 amino acids: CASRPGQGTYEQYF. In DNA form, the CDR3 reads TGTGCCAGCAGGCCGGGACAGGGAACATACGAGCAGTACTTC. Variable domain in full (rest from reference TRBV2 and TRBJ2-7): EPEVTQTPSHQVTQMGQEVILRCVPISNHLYFYWYRQILGQKVEFLVSFYNNEISEKSEIFDDQFSVERPDGSNFTLKIRSTKLEDSAMYFCASRPGQGTYEQYFGPGTRLTVT.